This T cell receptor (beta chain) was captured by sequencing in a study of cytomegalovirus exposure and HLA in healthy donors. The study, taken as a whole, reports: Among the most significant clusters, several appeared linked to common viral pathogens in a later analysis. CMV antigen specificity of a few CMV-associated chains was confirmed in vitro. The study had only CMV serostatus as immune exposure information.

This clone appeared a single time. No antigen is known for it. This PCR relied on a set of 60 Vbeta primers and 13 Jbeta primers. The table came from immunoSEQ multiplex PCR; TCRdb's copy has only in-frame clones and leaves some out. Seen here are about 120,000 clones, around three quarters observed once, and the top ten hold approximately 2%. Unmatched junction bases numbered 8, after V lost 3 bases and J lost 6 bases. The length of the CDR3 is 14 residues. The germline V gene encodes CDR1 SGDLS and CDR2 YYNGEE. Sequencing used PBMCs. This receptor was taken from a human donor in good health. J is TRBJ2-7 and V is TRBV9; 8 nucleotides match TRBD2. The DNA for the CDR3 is TGTGCCAGCAGCGCGATCCAAACTAGCGGCGAGCAGTACTTC. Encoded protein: CASSAIQTSGEQYF.